The count of the clone carrying this TCR beta chain is one. This entry belongs to a study of cytomegalovirus exposure and HLA in healthy donors. With 60 Vbeta and 13 Jbeta primers, the PCR was carried out. Only in-frame clones appear in the TCRdb table, and some are missing; sequencing was by immunoSEQ multiplex PCR. The table shows fewer than 200,000 clones, with roughly 85% occurring only once. Germline V gene lookup returns CDR1 SGHRS and CDR2 YFSETQ. The CDR3 extends over 16 amino acids. This receptor was taken from a young woman in good health and CMV-seronegative. Sequences were obtained from PBMCs. The V call is TRBV5-1, the J call TRBJ2-5; tentative D call: TRBD1 (5 bases). The DNA end lines up better with TRBJ2-7; the J call may be wrong. In DNA, the CDR3 is TGCGCCAGCAGCTTGGGGGCAGGGTTCACCTCCTACGAGCAGTACTTC. It codes for CASSLGAGFTSYEQYF.